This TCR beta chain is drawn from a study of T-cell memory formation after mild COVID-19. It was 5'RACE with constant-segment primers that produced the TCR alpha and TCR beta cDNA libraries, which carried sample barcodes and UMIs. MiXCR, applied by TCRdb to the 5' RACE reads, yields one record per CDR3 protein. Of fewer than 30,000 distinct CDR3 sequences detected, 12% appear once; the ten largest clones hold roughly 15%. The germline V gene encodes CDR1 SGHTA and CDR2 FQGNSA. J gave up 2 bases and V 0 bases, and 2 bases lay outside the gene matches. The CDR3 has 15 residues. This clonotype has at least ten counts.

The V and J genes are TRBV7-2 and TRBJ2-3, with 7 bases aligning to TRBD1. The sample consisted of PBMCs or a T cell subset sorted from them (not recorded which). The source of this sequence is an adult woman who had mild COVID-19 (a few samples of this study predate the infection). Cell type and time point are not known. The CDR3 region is CASSLAGQVTDTQYF. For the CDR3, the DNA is TGTGCCAGCAGCTTAGCAGGACAGGTCACAGATACGCAGTATTTT.